Listed below are T cell receptor beta chains from one sample, sequenced in a study of shared clonotypes between healthy human individuals. The data were produced by immunoSEQ multiplex PCR, yet TCRdb's version contains in-frame clones alone and is incomplete. The repertoire includes roughly 2.5 million clones, around 94% of them detected once, and more than 0.12% sits in the top ten. The sample consisted of naive CD4+ T cells sorted from blood. All receptors come from a man between 18 and 35 years old in good health. CDR3s include the opening cysteine and the closing phenylalanine or tryptophan. Each record gives: J gene, V gene, clone size, D gene, CDR3 protein, CDR3 DNA. The D gene is left open where the match is weak. Clone size is stated in some rows and not others, as once, few, many or a class when expanded.

>TRBJ1-1|TRBV30|.|.
CAWSQGGTEAFF
TGTGCCTGGAGTCAGGGAGGGACTGAAGCTTTCTTT
>TRBJ2-3|TRBV6-1|.|.
CATARRGRTDTQYF
TGTGCCACTGCCCGACGGGGGAGAACAGATACGCAGTATTTT
>TRBJ2-1|TRBV10-1|.|TRBD2
CASSGVRGDEQFF
TGCGCCAGCAGTGGAGTCCGGGGGGATGAGCAGTTCTTC
>TRBJ2-2|TRBV6-4|.|.
CASSDYWPSNTGELFF
TGTGCCAGCAGTGACTATTGGCCCTCGAACACCGGGGAGCTGTTTTTT
>TRBJ1-1|TRBV6-1|.|TRBD1
CASSDHRGPLVTEAFF
TGTGCCAGCAGTGACCACAGGGGACCCTTGGTCACTGAAGCTTTCTTT
>TRBJ2-7|TRBV5-6|once|.
CASSSLQMAYEQYF
TGTGCCAGCAGCTCCCTCCAAATGGCCTACGAGCAGTACTTC
>TRBJ2-7|TRBV7-2|.|.
CASSLSMISYEQYF
TGTGCCAGCAGCTTATCAATGATCTCCTACGAGCAGTACTTC
>TRBJ2-7|TRBV28|once|.
CASSLPGPTYEQYF
TGTGCCAGCAGTCTGCCGGGGCCCACCTACGAGCAGTACTTC
>TRBJ2-1|TRBV5-8|.|.
CASSLEGSFAYNEQFF
TGTGCCAGCAGCTTGGAGGGGTCTTTCGCTTACAATGAGCAGTTCTTC
>TRBJ1-3|TRBV5-4|once|.
CASSLPAPGNTIYF
TGTGCCAGCAGCTTGCCGGCTCCTGGAAACACCATATATTTT
>TRBJ2-1|TRBV10-3|.|TRBD2
CAILASGSAGYNEQFF
TGTGCCATCTTGGCTAGCGGGAGCGCTGGCTACAATGAGCAGTTCTTC
>TRBJ2-5|TRBV4-2|.|.
CASSQVLFEETQYF
TGTGCCAGCAGCCAAGTACTCTTTGAGGAGACCCAGTACTTC
>TRBJ1-1|TRBV9|.|.
CASSVVSNGNTEAFF
TGTGCCAGCAGCGTAGTCAGTAATGGGAACACTGAAGCTTTCTTT
>TRBJ1-2|TRBV7-9|few|.
CASSSTDYGYTF
TGTGCCAGCAGCTCGACAGACTATGGCTACACCTTC
>TRBJ2-1|TRBV25-1|.|TRBD2
CASSLAGSYNEQFF
TGTGCCAGCAGTCTAGCGGGATCTTACAATGAGCAGTTCTTC
>TRBJ2-3|TRBV7-3|.|.
CASRLTSTDTQYF
TGTGCCAGTCGACTAACTAGCACAGATACGCAGTATTTT
>TRBJ1-5|TRBV7-2|.|TRBD1
CASSLGQAQPQHF
TGTGCCAGCAGCCTAGGACAGGCCCAGCCCCAGCATTTT
>TRBJ1-5|TRBV4-3|few|.
CASSPRLGNQPQHF
TGCGCCAGCAGCCCCCGGCTGGGCAATCAGCCCCAGCATTTT
>TRBJ1-6|TRBV10-3|few|.
CAITGTGKNNSPLHF
TGTGCCATCACCGGGACTGGGAAAAATAATTCACCCCTCCACTTT
>TRBJ2-1|TRBV30|.|TRBD2
CAWNSGAYNEQFF
TGTGCCTGGAATAGCGGGGCGTACAATGAGCAGTTCTTC
>TRBJ1-5|TRBV2|.|.
CASSPRPEYQPQHF
TGTGCCAGCAGCCCCAGACCAGAATATCAGCCCCAGCATTTT
>TRBJ1-4|TRBV6-1|.|.
CASSATWLGEKLFF
TGTGCCAGCAGTGCCACGTGGTTAGGGGAAAAACTGTTTTTT
>TRBJ1-1|TRBV19|.|TRBD1
CASTRQGNTEAFF
TGTGCCAGTACCCGACAGGGGAACACTGAAGCTTTCTTT
>TRBJ2-6|TRBV2|.|TRBD2
CASSVWTGGSGANVLTF
TGTGCCAGCAGTGTTTGGACGGGGGGCTCTGGGGCCAACGTCCTGACTTTC
>TRBJ2-1|TRBV30|.|TRBD1
CACGSGQGATSSYNEQFF
TGTGCCTGCGGGAGCGGACAGGGGGCGACCAGCTCCTACAATGAGCAGTTCTTC
>TRBJ1-5|TRBV6-6|.|.
CASSYRDNNQPQHF
TGTGCCAGCAGTTATCGTGACAACAATCAGCCCCAGCATTTT
>TRBJ2-7|TRBV28|.|TRBD1
CASSTWTGSGSYEQYF
TGTGCCAGCAGTACATGGACAGGGTCAGGCTCCTACGAGCAGTACTTC
>TRBJ2-5|TRBV6-1|.|.
CASRAGGETQYF
TGTGCCAGCAGGGCGGGCGGAGAGACCCAGTACTTC
>TRBJ2-7|TRBV18|once|.
CASSPAGGSYEQYF
TGTGCCAGCTCACCAGCGGGTGGCTCCTACGAGCAGTACTTC
>TRBJ2-2|TRBV15|.|TRBD2
CATSTTSGGTYTGELFF
TGTGCCACCAGCACTACTAGCGGGGGGACCTACACCGGGGAGCTGTTTTTT
>TRBJ1-1|TRBV12-5|.|.
CASGLAPASSLNTEAFF
TGTGCTAGTGGTTTGGCCCCGGCCAGCTCCTTGAACACTGAAGCTTTCTTT
>TRBJ2-2|TRBV4-2|.|TRBD2
CASSQPGTSGNTGELFF
TGTGCCAGCAGCCAACCCGGGACTAGCGGGAACACCGGGGAGCTGTTTTTT
>TRBJ2-1|TRBV7-6|.|TRBD2
CASSQGLDRYNEQFF
TGTGCCAGCAGCCAAGGACTAGATAGATACAATGAGCAGTTCTTC
>TRBJ1-3|TRBV19|.|.
CASSIAGNTIYF
TGTGCCAGTAGTATAGCTGGAAACACCATATATTTT
>TRBJ2-3|TRBV18|.|TRBD2
CASSPPGRGRATDTQYF
TGTGCCAGCTCACCACCGGGACGCGGGAGGGCCACAGATACGCAGTATTTT
>TRBJ1-4|TRBV5-1|once|TRBD1
CASSLVAGGGEKLFF
TGCGCCAGCAGCTTGGTAGCAGGGGGAGGTGAAAAACTGTTTTTT
>TRBJ2-1|TRBV2|.|.
CASSEKGPSYNEQFF
TGTGCCAGCAGTGAGAAGGGGCCCTCCTACAATGAGCAGTTCTTC
>TRBJ1-2|TRBV6-5|.|.
CASSYSSQGYGYTF
TGTGCCAGCAGTTACTCGAGTCAGGGGTATGGCTACACCTTC
>TRBJ2-1|TRBV19|.|.
CASSISGGNEQFF
TGTGCCAGTAGTATAAGTGGAGGGAATGAGCAGTTCTTC
>TRBJ1-4|TRBV30|.|.
CAWRGPFHDEKLFF
TGTGCCTGGAGGGGGCCCTTCCATGATGAAAAACTGTTTTTT
>TRBJ1-5|TRBV19|few|.
CASSIRPIGMNQPQHF
TGTGCCAGTAGTATAAGGCCGATTGGTATGAACCAGCCCCAGCATTTT
>TRBJ1-6|TRBV18|.|TRBD1
CASSPDRGNSPLHF
TGTGCCAGCTCTCCGGACAGGGGGAATTCACCCCTCCACTTT
>TRBJ1-1|TRBV29-1|.|.
CSVVSQLNTEAFF
TGCAGCGTTGTTTCACAGTTGAACACTGAAGCTTTCTTT
>TRBJ2-7|TRBV28|.|.
CASSWVGSSYEQYF
TGTGCCAGCAGTTGGGTTGGTTCTTCCTACGAGCAGTACTTC
>TRBJ2-1|TRBV7-2|.|TRBD2
CASSLAGGNEQFF
TGTGCCAGCAGCTTAGCGGGAGGGAATGAGCAGTTCTTC
>TRBJ1-1|TRBV9|.|TRBD1
CASSATGVAEAFF
TGTGCCAGCAGCGCAACAGGGGTCGCTGAAGCTTTCTTT
>TRBJ2-1|TRBV10-3|.|.
CAISDGPALLNEQFF
TGTGCCATCAGTGACGGTCCCGCGCTCCTAAATGAGCAGTTCTTC
>TRBJ2-7|TRBV5-8|.|.
CASSLAGRLAYEQYF
TGTGCCAGCAGCTTGGCAGGCCGACTAGCCTACGAGCAGTACTTC